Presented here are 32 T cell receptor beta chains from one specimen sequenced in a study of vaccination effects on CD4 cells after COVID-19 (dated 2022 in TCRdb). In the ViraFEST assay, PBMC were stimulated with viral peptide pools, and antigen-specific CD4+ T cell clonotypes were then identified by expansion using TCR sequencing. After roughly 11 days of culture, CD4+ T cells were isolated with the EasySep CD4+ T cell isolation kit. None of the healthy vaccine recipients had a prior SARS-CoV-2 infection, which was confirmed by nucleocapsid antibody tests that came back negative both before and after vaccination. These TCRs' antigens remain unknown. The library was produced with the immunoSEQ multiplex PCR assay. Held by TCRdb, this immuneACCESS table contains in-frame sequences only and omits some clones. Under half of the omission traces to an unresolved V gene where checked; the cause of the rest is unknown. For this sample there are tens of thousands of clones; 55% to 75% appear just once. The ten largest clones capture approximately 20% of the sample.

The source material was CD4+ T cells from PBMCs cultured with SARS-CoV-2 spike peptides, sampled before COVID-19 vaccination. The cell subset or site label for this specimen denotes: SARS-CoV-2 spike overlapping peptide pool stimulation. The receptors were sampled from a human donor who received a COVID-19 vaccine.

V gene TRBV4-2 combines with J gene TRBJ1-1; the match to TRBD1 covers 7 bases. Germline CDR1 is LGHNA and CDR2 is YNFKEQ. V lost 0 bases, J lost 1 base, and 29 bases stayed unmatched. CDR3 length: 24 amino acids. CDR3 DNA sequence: TGTGCCAGCAGCCAAGAAAGGACCATTAGGAGGGCTGACTCAACGGGACAGAGGAACACTGAAGCTTTCTTT. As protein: CASSQERTIRRADSTGQRNTEAFF.

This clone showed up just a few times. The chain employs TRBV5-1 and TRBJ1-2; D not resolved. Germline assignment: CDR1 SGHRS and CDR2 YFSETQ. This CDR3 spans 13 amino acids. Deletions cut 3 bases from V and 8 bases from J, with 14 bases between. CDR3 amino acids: CASSSPRREGYTF. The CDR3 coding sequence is TGCGCCAGCAGCTCGCCGAGGAGGGAGGGCTACACCTTC.

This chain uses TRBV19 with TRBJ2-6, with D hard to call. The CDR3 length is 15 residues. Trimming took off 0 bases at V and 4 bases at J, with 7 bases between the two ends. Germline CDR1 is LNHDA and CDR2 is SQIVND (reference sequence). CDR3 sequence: CASSIEGTGANVLTF. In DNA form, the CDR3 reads TGTGCCAGTAGTATAGAGGGCACAGGGGCCAACGTCCTGACTTTC.

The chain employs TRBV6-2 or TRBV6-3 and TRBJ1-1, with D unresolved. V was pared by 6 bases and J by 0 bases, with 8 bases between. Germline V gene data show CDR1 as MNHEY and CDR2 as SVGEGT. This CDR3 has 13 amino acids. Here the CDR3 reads CASSRHLNTEAFF. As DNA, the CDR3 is TGTGCCAGCAGCCGGCACTTGAACACTGAAGCTTTCTTT.

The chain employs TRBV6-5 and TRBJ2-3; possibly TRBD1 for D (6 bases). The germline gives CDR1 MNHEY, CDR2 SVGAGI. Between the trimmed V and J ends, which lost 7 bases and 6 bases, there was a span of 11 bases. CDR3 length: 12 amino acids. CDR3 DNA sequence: TGTGCCAGCACCCTGGACAGCGATACGCAGTATTTT. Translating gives CASTLDSDTQYF.

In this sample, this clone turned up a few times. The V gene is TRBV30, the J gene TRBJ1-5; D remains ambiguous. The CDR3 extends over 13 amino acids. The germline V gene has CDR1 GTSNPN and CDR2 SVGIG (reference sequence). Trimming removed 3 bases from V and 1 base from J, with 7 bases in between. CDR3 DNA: TGTGCCTGGAGCAGCAGGAGCAATCAGCCCCAGCATTTT. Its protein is CAWSSRSNQPQHF.

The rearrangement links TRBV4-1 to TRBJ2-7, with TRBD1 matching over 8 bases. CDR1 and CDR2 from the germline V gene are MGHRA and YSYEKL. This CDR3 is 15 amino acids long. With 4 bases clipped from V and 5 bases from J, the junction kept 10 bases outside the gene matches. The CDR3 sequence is CASSPQGGARDEQYF. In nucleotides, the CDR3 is TGCGCCAGCAGCCCACAGGGGGGCGCAAGGGACGAGCAGTACTTC.

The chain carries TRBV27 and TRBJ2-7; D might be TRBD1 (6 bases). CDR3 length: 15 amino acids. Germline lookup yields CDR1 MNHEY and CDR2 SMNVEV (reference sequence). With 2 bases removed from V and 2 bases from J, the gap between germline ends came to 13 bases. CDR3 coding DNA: TGTGCCAGCAGTTTAACGGGGACAACAGCCTACGAGCAGTACTTC. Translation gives CASSLTGTTAYEQYF.

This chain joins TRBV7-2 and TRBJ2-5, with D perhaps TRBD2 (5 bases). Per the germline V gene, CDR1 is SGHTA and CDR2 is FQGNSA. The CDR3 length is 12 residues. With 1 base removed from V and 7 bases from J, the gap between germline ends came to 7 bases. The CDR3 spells CASSLGGGTQYF. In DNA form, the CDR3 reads TGTGCCAGCAGCTTAGGCGGAGGGACCCAGTACTTC.

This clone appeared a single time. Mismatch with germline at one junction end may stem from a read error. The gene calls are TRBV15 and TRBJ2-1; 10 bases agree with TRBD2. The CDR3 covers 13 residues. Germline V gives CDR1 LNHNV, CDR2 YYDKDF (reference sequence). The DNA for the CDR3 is TGTGCCTCCAGGACTAGCGGTCCGAATGAGCAGTTCTTC. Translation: CASRTSGPNEQFF.

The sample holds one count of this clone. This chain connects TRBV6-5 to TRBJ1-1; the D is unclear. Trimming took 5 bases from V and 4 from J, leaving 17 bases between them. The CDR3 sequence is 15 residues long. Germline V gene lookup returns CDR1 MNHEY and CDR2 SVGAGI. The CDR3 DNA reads TGTGCCAGCAGTCCCCACCGTGACAAGAGCACTGAAGCTTTCTTT. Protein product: CASSPHRDKSTEAFF.

This CDR3 reads CASKSRQGHYEQYF. The CDR3 DNA sequence: TGCGCCAGCAAATCCCGACAGGGGCACTACGAGCAGTACTTC. V is TRBV5-1 and J is TRBJ2-7, with TRBD1 identical over 8 bases. Looked up from germline, CDR1 is SGHRS and CDR2 is YFSETQ. Unmatched junction bases numbered 8, after V lost 6 bases and J lost 3 bases. The CDR3 runs 14 residues.

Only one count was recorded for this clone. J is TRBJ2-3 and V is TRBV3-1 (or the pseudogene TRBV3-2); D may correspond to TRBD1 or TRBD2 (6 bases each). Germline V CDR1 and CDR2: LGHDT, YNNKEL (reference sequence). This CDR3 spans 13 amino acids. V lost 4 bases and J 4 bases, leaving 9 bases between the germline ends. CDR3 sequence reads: CASSRRGADTQYF. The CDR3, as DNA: TGTGCCAGCAGCCGGAGGGGGGCAGATACGCAGTATTTT.

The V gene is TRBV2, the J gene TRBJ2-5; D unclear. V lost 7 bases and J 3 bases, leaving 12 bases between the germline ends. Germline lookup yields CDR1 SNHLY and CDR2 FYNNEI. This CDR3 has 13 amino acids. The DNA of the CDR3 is TGTGCCAGCAACACAAGGGAAAAAGAGACCCAGTACTTC. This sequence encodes CASNTREKETQYF. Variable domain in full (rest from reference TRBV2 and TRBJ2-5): EPEVTQTPSHQVTQMGQEVILRCVPISNHLYFYWYRQILGQKVEFLVSFYNNEISEKSEIFDDQFSVERPDGSNFTLKIRSTKLEDSAMYFCASNTREKETQYFGPGTRLLVL.

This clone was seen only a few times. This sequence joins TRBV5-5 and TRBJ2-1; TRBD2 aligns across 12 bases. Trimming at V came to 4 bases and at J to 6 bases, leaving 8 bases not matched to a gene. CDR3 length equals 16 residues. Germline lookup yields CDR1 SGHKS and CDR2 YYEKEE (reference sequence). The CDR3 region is CASSPDPSGRANEQFF. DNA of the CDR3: TGTGCCAGCAGCCCGGATCCTAGCGGGAGGGCCAATGAGCAGTTCTTC. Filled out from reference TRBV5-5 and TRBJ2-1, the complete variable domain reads DAGVTQSPTHLIKTRGQQVTLRCSPISGHKSVSWYQQVLGQGPQFIFQYYEKEERGRGNFPDRFSARQFPNYSSELNVNALLLGDSALYLCASSPDPSGRANEQFFGPGTRLTVL.

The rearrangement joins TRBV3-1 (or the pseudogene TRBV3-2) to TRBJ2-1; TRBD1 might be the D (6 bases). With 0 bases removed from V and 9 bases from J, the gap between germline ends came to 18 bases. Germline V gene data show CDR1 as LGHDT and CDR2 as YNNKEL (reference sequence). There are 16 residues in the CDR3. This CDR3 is CASSQESRTGSGEQFF. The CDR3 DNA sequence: TGTGCCAGCAGCCAAGAATCCCGTACAGGGTCCGGTGAGCAGTTCTTC.

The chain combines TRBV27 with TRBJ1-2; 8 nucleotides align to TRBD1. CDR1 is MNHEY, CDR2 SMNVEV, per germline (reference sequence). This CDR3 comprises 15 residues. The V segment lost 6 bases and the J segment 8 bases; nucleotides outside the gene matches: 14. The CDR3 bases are TGTGCCAGCAGGGACCCCGGGACAGGACAGAAGGGCTACACCTTC. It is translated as CASRDPGTGQKGYTF.

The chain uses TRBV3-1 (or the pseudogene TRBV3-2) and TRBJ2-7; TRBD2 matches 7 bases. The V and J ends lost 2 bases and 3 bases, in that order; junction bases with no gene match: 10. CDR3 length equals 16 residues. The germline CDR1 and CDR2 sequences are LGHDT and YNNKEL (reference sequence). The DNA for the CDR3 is TGTGCCAGCAGCCAACTATTCGGGACTATTGGCTACGAGCAGTACTTC. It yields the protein CASSQLFGTIGYEQYF.

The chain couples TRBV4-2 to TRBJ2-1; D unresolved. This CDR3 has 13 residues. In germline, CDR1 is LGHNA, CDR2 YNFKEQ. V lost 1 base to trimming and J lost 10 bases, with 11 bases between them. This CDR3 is CASSQGPHGEQFF. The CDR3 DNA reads TGTGCCAGCAGCCAAGGCCCTCATGGGGAGCAGTTCTTC.

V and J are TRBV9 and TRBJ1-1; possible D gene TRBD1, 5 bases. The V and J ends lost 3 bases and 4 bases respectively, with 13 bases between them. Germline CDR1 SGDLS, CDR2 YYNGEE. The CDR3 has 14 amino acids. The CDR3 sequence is CASSEQGVRTEAFF. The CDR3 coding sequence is TGTGCCAGCAGCGAACAAGGGGTACGCACTGAAGCTTTCTTT.

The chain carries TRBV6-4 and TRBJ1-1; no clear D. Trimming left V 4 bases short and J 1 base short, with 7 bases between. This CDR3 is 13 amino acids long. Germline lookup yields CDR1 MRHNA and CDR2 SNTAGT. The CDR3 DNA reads TGTGCCAGCAGTGCGACGAGGAACACTGAAGCTTTCTTT. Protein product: CASSATRNTEAFF.

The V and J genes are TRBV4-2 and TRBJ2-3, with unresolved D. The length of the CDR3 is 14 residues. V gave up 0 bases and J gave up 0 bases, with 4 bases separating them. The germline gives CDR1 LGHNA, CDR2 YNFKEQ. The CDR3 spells CASSQDGSTDTQYF. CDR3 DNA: TGTGCCAGCAGCCAAGATGGCAGCACAGATACGCAGTATTTT.

The CDR3 protein is CASKRGVGSGNTIYF. CDR3 DNA sequence: TGCGCCTCTAAGCGGGGAGTAGGGTCTGGAAACACCATATATTTT. The rearrangement joins TRBV4-1 to TRBJ1-3; D not certain. Germline V gene data show CDR1 as MGHRA and CDR2 as YSYEKL. The CDR3 length is 15 residues. Trimming took 11 bases from V and 1 from J, leaving 18 bases between them.

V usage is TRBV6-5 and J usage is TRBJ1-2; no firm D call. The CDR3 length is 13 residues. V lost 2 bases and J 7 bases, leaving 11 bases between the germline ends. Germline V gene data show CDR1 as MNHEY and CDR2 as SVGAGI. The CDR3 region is CASSYKREAGYTF. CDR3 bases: TGTGCCAGCAGTTACAAGAGAGAAGCTGGCTACACCTTC.

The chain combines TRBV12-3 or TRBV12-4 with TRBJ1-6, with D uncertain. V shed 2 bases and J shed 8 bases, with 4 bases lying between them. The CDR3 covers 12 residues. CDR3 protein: CASSLLDSPLHF. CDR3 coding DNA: TGTGCCAGCAGTTTACTGGATTCACCCCTCCACTTT.

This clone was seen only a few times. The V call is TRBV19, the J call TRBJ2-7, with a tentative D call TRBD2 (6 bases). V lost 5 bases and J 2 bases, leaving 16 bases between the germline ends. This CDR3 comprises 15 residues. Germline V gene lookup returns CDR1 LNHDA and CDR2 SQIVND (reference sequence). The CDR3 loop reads CASSWEAGGTYEQYF. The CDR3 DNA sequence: TGTGCCAGTAGTTGGGAGGCAGGTGGAACCTACGAGCAGTACTTC.

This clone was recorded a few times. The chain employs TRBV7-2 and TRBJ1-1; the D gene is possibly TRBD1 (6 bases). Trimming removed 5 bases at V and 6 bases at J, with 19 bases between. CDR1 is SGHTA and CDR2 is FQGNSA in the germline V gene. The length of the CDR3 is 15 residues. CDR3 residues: CASSRNTGGAAEAFF. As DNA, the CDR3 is TGTGCCAGCAGCCGTAACACGGGGGGGGCGGCTGAAGCTTTCTTT.

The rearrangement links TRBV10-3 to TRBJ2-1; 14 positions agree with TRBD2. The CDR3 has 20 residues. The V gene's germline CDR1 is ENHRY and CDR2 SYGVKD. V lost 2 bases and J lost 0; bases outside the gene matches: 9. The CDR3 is CAISEPTSGRVPSSYNEQFF. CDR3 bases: TGTGCCATCAGTGAGCCGACTAGCGGGAGGGTTCCAAGCTCCTACAATGAGCAGTTCTTC.

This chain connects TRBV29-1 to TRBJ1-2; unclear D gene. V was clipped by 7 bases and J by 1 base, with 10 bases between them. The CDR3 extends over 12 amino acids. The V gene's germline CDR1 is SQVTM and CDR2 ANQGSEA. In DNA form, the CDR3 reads TGCAGCGCTGCGGACGGTAACTATGGCTACACCTTC. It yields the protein CSAADGNYGYTF.

The CDR3 reads CASAPPFRRAEAFF. The CDR3 DNA is TGTGCCAGTGCACCCCCTTTTCGCCGCGCTGAAGCTTTCTTT. This rearrangement joins TRBV19 to TRBJ1-1; no clear D gene. V lost 8 bases, J lost 6 bases, and 19 bases lay in between. The CDR3 sequence is 14 residues long. Germline-derived CDR1 and CDR2 are LNHDA and SQIVND (reference sequence).

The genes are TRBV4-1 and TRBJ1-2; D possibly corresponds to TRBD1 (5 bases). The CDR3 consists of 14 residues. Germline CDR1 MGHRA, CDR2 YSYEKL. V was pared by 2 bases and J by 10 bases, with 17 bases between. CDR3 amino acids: CASSQPWGGKDYTF. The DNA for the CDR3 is TGCGCCAGCAGCCAACCCTGGGGGGGGAAGGACTACACCTTC.

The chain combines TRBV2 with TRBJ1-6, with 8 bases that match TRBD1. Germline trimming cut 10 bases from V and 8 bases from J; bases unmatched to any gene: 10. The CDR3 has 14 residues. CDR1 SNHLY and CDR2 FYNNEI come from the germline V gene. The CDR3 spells CAIAPGQGYSPLHF. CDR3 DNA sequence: TGTGCCATCGCCCCCGGACAGGGTTATTCACCCCTCCACTTT. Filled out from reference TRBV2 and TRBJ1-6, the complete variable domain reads EPEVTQTPSHQVTQMGQEVILRCVPISNHLYFYWYRQILGQKVEFLVSFYNNEISEKSEIFDDQFSVERPDGSNFTLKIRSTKLEDSAMYFCAIAPGQGYSPLHFGNGTRLTVT.